The source of this T cell receptor (beta chain) is a study of T cell responses to AZD1222 COVID-19 vaccine. Study context: Pooled together were second doses at about 4 or about 12 weeks.

Concerning this clone itself: Its target is unknown.

The table came from immunoSEQ multiplex PCR; TCRdb's copy has only in-frame clones and leaves some out. The sample has some 120,000 clones, roughly nine tenths seen once. The CDR3 length is 14 residues. Trimming at V came to 5 bases and at J to 4 bases, leaving 7 bases not matched to a gene. Per germline, CDR1 SGHRS and CDR2 YFSETQ. Study-wide points: Sampling captured repertoires only after the peak T cell response. There were mostly white British donors and more females than males, and clonal diversity was possibly underestimated. Unmutated variant regions reportedly attract nearly half of all spike-specific TCRs.

The source material was peripheral blood, sampled on day 0 of AZD1222 vaccination. J is TRBJ1-1 and V is TRBV5-1; 8 nucleotides line up with TRBD1. This TCR derives from an adult in good health. In DNA form, the CDR3 reads TGCGCCAGCAGATATACAGGGGGGAGCACTGAAGCTTTCTTT. Its protein is CASRYTGGSTEAFF.